Following are 27 T cell receptor beta chains from one sample sequenced in a study of metastatic and nonmetastatic thyroid tumors. TCRdb called clones again from the PCR reads with MiXCR. The sample gives several thousand clones, about a third of which show up once; approximately 24% is in the top ten. Before thyroid surgery, none of the patients had received any treatment. Sequenced sample: adjacent normal tissue. The receptors come from a male donor with papillary thyroid cancer or a benign thyroid nodule (not recorded which). Some clones in this sample may be carry-over from other donors' samples.

This clone turned up a few times. The chain uses TRBV10-2 and TRBJ2-3; TRBD2 is a possible D gene (5 bases). The CDR3 sequence is 13 residues long. V lost 10 bases, J lost 1 base, and 12 bases lay in between. CDR1 is WSHSY and CDR2 is SAAADI in the germline V gene. The CDR3, as DNA: TGCGCCACTAAGGTCGGGGGCACAGATACGCAGTATTTT. This sequence encodes CATKVGGTDTQYF.

A few counts support this clone. The chain links TRBV2 to TRBJ1-2, with TRBD1 matching over 7 bases. The V gene's germline CDR1 is SNHLY and CDR2 FYNNEI. This CDR3 contains 13 residues. With 3 bases clipped from V and 7 bases from J, the junction kept 5 bases outside the gene matches. CDR3 protein: CASSEAQGGGYTF. The CDR3 DNA is TGTGCCAGCAGTGAGGCCCAGGGGGGTGGCTACACCTTC.

This clone was counted a few times. This chain links TRBV6-1 with TRBJ2-1, with 7 bases matching TRBD2. J gave up 4 bases and V 4 bases, and 7 bases lay outside the gene matches. The CDR3 has 15 residues. The V gene's germline CDR1 is MNHNS and CDR2 SASEGT. The CDR3 here is CASSGGGGRYNEQFF. As DNA, the CDR3 is TGTGCCAGCAGTGGGGGGGGAGGGAGGTACAATGAGCAGTTCTTC.

A few counts support this clone. The chain uses TRBV6-6 and TRBJ2-7, with D perhaps matching TRBD1 or TRBD2 (5 bases each). Trimming took off 0 bases at V and 6 bases at J, with 9 bases between the two ends. This CDR3 comprises 13 residues. Germline-derived CDR1 and CDR2 are MNHNY and SVGAGI (reference sequence). This CDR3 is CASSYSRGGEQYF. As DNA, the CDR3 is TGTGCCAGCAGTTACTCGAGGGGCGGCGAGCAGTACTTC.

The chain links TRBV4-2 to TRBJ1-2, with unresolved D. Germline CDR1 reads LGHNA; CDR2 reads YNFKEQ. The length of the CDR3 is 15 residues. The V end was cut by 0 bases, the J end by 5 bases, with 13 bases between. CDR3: CASSQDVSPRYGYTF. The CDR3, as DNA: TGTGCCAGCAGCCAAGATGTCTCGCCTCGATATGGCTACACCTTC.

The chain is built from TRBV19 and TRBJ1-2; D is unresolved. Trimming removed 5 bases at V and 1 base at J, with 17 bases between. CDR1 LNHDA and CDR2 SQIVND come from the germline V gene (reference sequence). The length of the CDR3 is 16 residues. CDR3 protein: CASSFKTRAYNYGYTF. CDR3 DNA sequence: TGTGCCAGTAGTTTCAAGACGAGGGCCTATAACTATGGCTACACCTTC.

The table lists this clone with a few counts. The chain joins TRBV28 to TRBJ2-7; D possibly corresponds to TRBD1 (6 bases). This CDR3 comprises 13 residues. CDR1 and CDR2 from the germline V gene are MDHEN and SYDVKM. The ends were cut back, 6 bases at V and 3 bases at J, with 12 bases in the middle. CDR3 DNA sequence: TGTGCCAGCAGCAGACAGGCCATCTACGAGCAGTACTTC. Translation: CASSRQAIYEQYF.

This rearrangement joins TRBV30 to TRBJ1-2, with 7 nucleotides matching TRBD1. Germline V CDR1 and CDR2: GTSNPN, SVGIG (reference sequence). The J segment lost 7 bases and the V segment lost 3 bases, leaving 5 bases of the junction unmatched. The CDR3 is made up of 12 amino acids. The CDR3 is CAWSQGQSGYTF. In nucleotides, the CDR3 is TGTGCCTGGAGCCAGGGACAGTCTGGCTACACCTTC.

This clone appeared a few times. V usage is TRBV6-1 and J usage is TRBJ1-1; D gene uncertain. Germline-derived CDR1 and CDR2 are MNHNS and SASEGT. The germline V and J ends were trimmed by 1 base and 0 bases, with 9 bases remaining between them. This CDR3 has 15 residues. In nucleotides, the CDR3 is TGTGCCAGCAGTGAAGTCGTAGCTATGAACACTGAAGCTTTCTTT. This encodes CASSEVVAMNTEAFF.

Worth noting for this clone: The conserved final phenylalanine or tryptophan is absent from the CDR3, which likely points to a read error. The DNA is left out, because the CDR3 cannot be placed on it with certainty; the CDR3 is given as TCRdb lists it. The V gene is TRBV10-3, the J gene TRBJ2-7; TRBD2, as called in the table, went unchecked against the DNA. The germline CDR1 and CDR2 sequences are ENHRY and SYGVKD. The CDR3 is 11 amino acids in total, end residues counted. The CDR3 protein is CESGLAKEQNC.

This clone has a single count. At one end, the junction sequence differs from germline, possibly due to a read error. The V call is TRBV20-1, the J call TRBJ2-1; 8 bases fit TRBD2. CDR1 is DFQATT and CDR2 is SNEGSKA in the germline V gene (reference sequence). The CDR3 is 16 amino acids. CDR3 in amino acids: CSARDTGLDLYNEQFF. The CDR3 DNA is TGCAGTGCCAGAGATACGGGACTAGACCTATATAATGAGCAGTTCTTC.

The gene calls are TRBV7-2 and TRBJ2-7; D may be TRBD1 (8 bases). Per germline, CDR1 SGHTA and CDR2 FQGNSA. The CDR3 loop spans 15 amino acids. V lost 4 bases and J 2 bases, leaving 15 bases between the germline ends. CDR3 DNA sequence: TGTGCCAGCAGCTCCACGGGGGGACAGGCCTACGAGCAGTACTTC. Amino acid sequence: CASSSTGGQAYEQYF.

This clone was seen only a few times. Other nucleotide sequences in the sample specify the same CDR3. V is TRBV27 and J is TRBJ2-6; D may be TRBD2 (6 bases). Trimming shortened V by 9 bases and J by 0 bases, and 18 bases separated the two germline ends. The CDR3 has 17 residues. The germline CDR1 and CDR2 sequences are MNHEY and SMNVEV (reference sequence). The DNA of the CDR3 is TGTGCCAGTTCCCGAGGGACGGGGGTCTCTGGGGCCAACGTCCTGACTTTC. This encodes CASSRGTGVSGANVLTF.

This clone is medium-sized. V gene TRBV20-1 combines with J gene TRBJ2-3; D is ambiguous. There are 20 residues in the CDR3. The V end was cut by 0 bases, the J end by 2 bases, with 27 bases between. Germline CDR1 and CDR2: DFQATT and SNEGSKA (reference sequence). The CDR3 nucleotides read TGCAGTGCTAGAGATCTCCAACCCCGCCCCGGTGGGCTATCCACAGATACGCAGTATTTT. As protein: CSARDLQPRPGGLSTDTQYF.

This clone appeared once. The chain recombines TRBV9 with TRBJ2-3; 10 nucleotides align to TRBD2. V lost 3 bases, J lost 2 bases, and 3 bases stayed unmatched. This CDR3 is built from 15 residues. CDR1 and CDR2 from the germline V gene are SGDLS and YYNGEE. The CDR3 DNA reads as TGTGCCAGCAGCGCCGGGACTAGCGTCACAGATACGCAGTATTTT. Protein sequence: CASSAGTSVTDTQYF.

The CDR3: CASSLLQGPYEQYF. CDR3 DNA: TGTGCCAGCAGCTTGCTTCAGGGGCCCTACGAGCAGTACTTC. The rearrangement joins TRBV11-2 to TRBJ2-7, with D maybe TRBD1 (6 bases). Trimming took 3 bases from V and 2 from J, leaving 11 bases between them. From germline, CDR1 is SGHAT and CDR2 FQNNGV. The CDR3 is made up of 14 amino acids.

This clone has more than one count but fewer than ten. The genes are TRBV6-1 and TRBJ2-1, with 13 positions matching TRBD2. The germline CDR1 and CDR2 sequences are MNHNS and SASEGT. The CDR3 has 14 amino acids. V lost 7 bases and J lost 10; bases outside the gene matches: 7. CDR3 coding DNA: TGTGCCAGCACCGGGACTAGCGGGAATAGGGAGCAGTTCTTC. Protein: CASTGTSGNREQFF.

The rearrangement joins TRBV5-6 to TRBJ2-7; TRBD1 matches 7 bases. J gave up 5 bases and V 1 base, and 6 bases lay outside the gene matches. This CDR3 is built from 14 residues. The germline V gene encodes CDR1 SGHDT and CDR2 YYEEEE. CDR3 nucleotide sequence: TGTGCCAGCAGCTTGCGACAGGGTCAGAACGAGCAGTACTTC. Translating it yields CASSLRQGQNEQYF.

This clone occurred a few times. This chain joins TRBV28 and TRBJ1-2; D might be TRBD1 (6 bases). Looked up from germline, CDR1 is MDHEN and CDR2 is SYDVKM. Trimming left V 6 bases short and J 4 bases short, with 18 bases between. This CDR3 contains 15 residues. CDR3: CASSRTGSLVYGYTF. CDR3 coding DNA: TGTGCCAGCAGCCGAACAGGGAGCCTTGTCTATGGCTACACCTTC.

The genes are TRBV5-1 and TRBJ2-1; D remains ambiguous. Looked up from germline, CDR1 is SGHRS and CDR2 is YFSETQ. The V end lost 0 bases, the J end lost 6 bases, and 16 bases lay between the germline ends. The CDR3 consists of 16 residues. The CDR3 DNA sequence: TGCGCCAGCAGCTTGGAGCAGGCGGCACGCTCCAATGAGCAGTTCTTC. Protein product: CASSLEQAARSNEQFF.

The chain carries TRBV5-1 and TRBJ2-7; a weak D match, TRBD2 (5 bases). Germline lookup yields CDR1 SGHRS and CDR2 YFSETQ. The CDR3 totals 14 residues. The V and J ends lost 1 base and 5 bases respectively, with 13 bases between them. The CDR3 is CASSLIGGRDEQYF. The CDR3 DNA is TGCGCCAGCAGCTTGATCGGAGGCCGCGACGAGCAGTACTTC.

This clone appeared a few times. The chain is built from TRBV20-1 and TRBJ2-1; possible D gene TRBD2, 5 bases. The length of the CDR3 is 14 residues. Germline V gene sequence: CDR1 DFQATT, CDR2 SNEGSKA (reference sequence). With 3 bases removed from V and 4 bases from J, the gap between germline ends came to 13 bases. The CDR3 bases are TGCAGTGCTAGGGACTTTACCACTTACAATGAGCAGTTCTTC. Protein product: CSARDFTTYNEQFF.

The gene calls are TRBV5-1 and TRBJ2-3; TRBD2 matches at 13 bases. Germline trimming cut 0 bases from V and 0 bases from J; bases unmatched to any gene: 1. The CDR3 is made up of 17 amino acids. Germline V CDR1 and CDR2: SGHRS, YFSETQ. This CDR3 reads CASSLGLAGGSTDTQYF. DNA for the CDR3: TGCGCCAGCAGCTTGGGACTAGCGGGAGGTAGCACAGATACGCAGTATTTT.

There are a few counts of this clone. This rearrangement joins TRBV10-3 to TRBJ1-1, with 8 bases aligning to TRBD1. The CDR3 length is 15 residues. J gave up 0 bases and V 5 bases, and 5 bases lay outside the gene matches. In germline, CDR1 is ENHRY, CDR2 SYGVKD. The CDR3 protein is CAISRGTGLNTEAFF. The CDR3 region has the DNA TGTGCCATCAGTCGCGGGACAGGACTGAACACTGAAGCTTTCTTT.

This chain links TRBV6-1 with TRBJ2-7, with 13 bases aligning to TRBD2. Germline CDR1 MNHNS, CDR2 SASEGT. J was trimmed by 2 bases and V by 6 bases; bases with no gene match: 7. The CDR3 totals 16 residues. In DNA form, the CDR3 reads TGTGCCAGCAGGGAGGGACTAGCGGGGTGTCCCTACGAGCAGTACTTC. Protein sequence: CASREGLAGCPYEQYF.

This clone appeared many times. The chain carries TRBV28 and TRBJ2-3; 9 bases match TRBD1. Trimming removed 6 bases from V and 4 bases from J; junction bases left unmatched: 2. CDR3 length: 13 residues. CDR1 MDHEN and CDR2 SYDVKM come from the germline V gene. CDR3 DNA: TGTGCCAGCAGACGACAGGGGGCAGATACGCAGTATTTT. Its translation: CASRRQGADTQYF.

Within the sample, this clone is large. The chain links TRBV28 to TRBJ2-1; TRBD2 matches 9 bases. V shed 4 bases, J shed 0 bases, and the junction held 7 bases outside the gene matches. Germline CDR1 and CDR2: MDHEN and SYDVKM. This CDR3 is 17 amino acids long. This CDR3 reads CASSSTSGPNSYNEQFF. CDR3 DNA: TGTGCCAGCAGTTCCACTAGCGGGCCCAACTCCTACAATGAGCAGTTCTTC.